Listed below are T cell receptor beta chains from one sample, sequenced in a study of immune characterization of retroperitoneal liposarcoma. TCRdb analysed the PCR reads with MiXCR anew, one entry per CDR3 protein. The sample yields fewer than 9,500 distinct CDR3 sequences, about 47% seen once. Material: tumor tissue. These receptors all come from a male donor with retroperitoneal liposarcoma. The CDR3 runs from the conserved cysteine through the conserved F or W. D genes are given only for firm matches. Not all rows give a size; the values are once, few, many and, for expanded clones, a class.

J: TRBJ1-1; D: -; V: TRBV6-2/TRBV6-3; size: -; DNA: TGTGCCAGCCTCGACAGGCACACTGAAGCTTTCTTT; CDR3: CASLDRHTEAFF
J: TRBJ2-6; D: -; V: TRBV6-5; size: -; DNA: TGTGCCAGCCAGTCTGGGGCCAACGTCCTGACTTTC; CDR3: CASQSGANVLTF
J: TRBJ1-1; D: -; V: TRBV7-6; size: -; DNA: TGTGCCAGCAGCAAGGACCAGAACACTGAAGCTTTCTTT; CDR3: CASSKDQNTEAFF
J: TRBJ2-5; D: -; V: TRBV6-1; size: -; DNA: TGTGCCAGCAGTCCTCGCCGAAACTACAATGAGCAGTACTTC; CDR3: CASSPRRNYNEQYF
J: TRBJ2-4; D: -; V: TRBV6-1; size: medium-sized; DNA: TGTGCCAGCAGCCCAACAGGGGGGGGCATTCAGTACTTC; CDR3: CASSPTGGGIQYF
J: TRBJ2-7; D: -; V: TRBV10-2; size: few; DNA: TGCGCCAGCAGTGGGCCATGGGACACCGACTACGAGCAGTACTTC; CDR3: CASSGPWDTDYEQYF
J: TRBJ2-1; D: -; V: TRBV24-1; size: -; DNA: TGTGCCACCAGTGAAGTCGGTGGGGGCGAGCAGTTCTTC; CDR3: CATSEVGGGEQFF
J: TRBJ2-5; D: TRBD2; V: TRBV7-4; size: -; DNA: TGTGCCAGCAGCTTAGGGACTAGCTATGAGACCCAGTACTTC; CDR3: CASSLGTSYETQYF
J: TRBJ2-1; D: TRBD2; V: TRBV11-2; size: -; DNA: TGTGCCAGCAGCTTAGAGGCGGGAGTAAAAGAGCAGTTCTTC; CDR3: CASSLEAGVKEQFF
J: TRBJ2-1; D: -; V: TRBV27; size: few; DNA: TGTGCCAGCACCCTGGGGGGAAGAGGGGACGAGCAGTTCTTC; CDR3: CASTLGGRGDEQFF
J: TRBJ1-3; D: -; V: TRBV6-1; size: -; DNA: TGTGCCAGCAGTGAGGCGGGGAGACCTGGAAACACCATATATTTT; CDR3: CASSEAGRPGNTIYF
J: TRBJ2-1; D: TRBD2; V: TRBV6-1; size: -; DNA: TGTGCCAGCAGTGAACTAGCGGGGGGGTACAATGAGCAGTTCTTC; CDR3: CASSELAGGYNEQFF
J: TRBJ2-1; D: TRBD2; V: TRBV6-2/TRBV6-3; size: -; DNA: TGTGCCAGCAGAACAAAGCGGGGGGTATCCTACAATGAGCAGTTCTTC; CDR3: CASRTKRGVSYNEQFF
J: TRBJ2-7; D: -; V: TRBV6-1; size: -; DNA: TGTGCCAGCAGTGAAATTGACCTGATCAGCGACGAGCAGTACTTC; CDR3: CASSEIDLISDEQYF
J: TRBJ2-1; D: -; V: TRBV6-6; size: few; DNA: TGTGCCAGCAGTTACGACGGTAGCTCCTACAATGAGCAGTTCTTC; CDR3: CASSYDGSSYNEQFF
J: TRBJ2-1; D: -; V: TRBV11-2; size: -; DNA: TGTGCCAGCAGCCACAATGAGCAGTTCTTC; CDR3: CASSHNEQFF
J: TRBJ2-7; D: TRBD2; V: TRBV6-6; size: -; DNA: TGTGCCAGCATTATATCGGGACTAGCGGTTTACGAGCAGTACTTC; CDR3: CASIISGLAVYEQYF
J: TRBJ2-1; D: -; V: TRBV27; size: -; DNA: TGTGCCAGCGGTAGCGGTAAGACCTACAATGAGCAGTTCTTC; CDR3: CASGSGKTYNEQFF
J: TRBJ2-7; D: TRBD2; V: TRBV7-7; size: medium-sized; DNA: TGTGCTAGCAGCTTAGCTAGCGGGGGGAGGTACGAGCAGTACTTC; CDR3: CASSLASGGRYEQYF
J: TRBJ2-7; D: TRBD2; V: TRBV6-6; size: -; DNA: TGTGCCAGCAGCCCTGGGGGACTAGGCTACGAGCAGTACTTC; CDR3: CASSPGGLGYEQYF
J: TRBJ2-1; D: -; V: TRBV7-6; size: once; DNA: TGTGCCAGCAGCTTAGAGGTACGGGGATACGAGCAGTTCTTC; CDR3: CASSLEVRGYEQFF
J: TRBJ2-5; D: -; V: TRBV6-1; size: medium-sized; DNA: TGTGCCAGCACCTCTGCGACAGGCCACCCCTGGGGGTACTTC; CDR3: CASTSATGHPWGYF
J: TRBJ1-1; D: TRBD1; V: TRBV7-8; size: few; DNA: TGTGCCAGCAGCTTGGGACAGGGAAGAACTGAAGCTTTCTTT; CDR3: CASSLGQGRTEAFF
J: TRBJ2-7; D: TRBD2; V: TRBV27; size: few; DNA: TGTGCCAGCAGTTCTCAGCGGGACTCCTACGAGCAGTACTTC; CDR3: CASSSQRDSYEQYF
J: TRBJ2-5; D: -; V: TRBV6-1; size: few; DNA: TGTGCCAGCAGTCTGCCAACAGGGTTGGAAGAGACCCAGTACTTC; CDR3: CASSLPTGLEETQYF
J: TRBJ2-7; D: -; V: TRBV6-2/TRBV6-3; size: few; DNA: TGTGCCAGCAGGGACTATAGCACGGGACACACCTACGAGCAGTACTTC; CDR3: CASRDYSTGHTYEQYF
J: TRBJ2-1; D: -; V: TRBV6-6; size: -; DNA: TGTGCCAGTGATCGCGGGCGGGACCTTCGGACCCAGTTCTTC; CDR3: CASDRGRDLRTQFF